These 10 T cell receptor beta chains were sequenced from one sample in a study of a mutant IDH1 vaccine in newly diagnosed glioma. This table comes from immunoSEQ multiplex PCR, and its TCRdb copy is limited to in-frame clones, with some not included. The repertoire has roughly 15,000 clones, around 91% of them found once; the top ten carry around 9%. The time point is: baseline, week 1 (first vaccination visit). The sample's treatment: pre-vaccination baseline after standard-of-care therapy. The sequencing used PBMCs, collected from a glioma patient treated with radiotherapy, temozolomide or both. The receptors originated from a woman aged 35 to 49 with glioma. Some clones in this sample may be carry-over from other donors' samples.

In nucleotides, the CDR3 is TGCGCCAGCAGCTTGTACTCCGAGAAAGAGACCCAGTACTTC. Its translation is CASSLYSEKETQYF. J is TRBJ2-5 and V is TRBV5-1; D unresolved. The CDR3 is 14 amino acids. Germline lookup yields CDR1 SGHRS and CDR2 YFSETQ. Trimming removed 1 base from V and 3 bases from J, with 10 bases in between. The full variable domain, its missing parts supplied by reference TRBV5-1 and TRBJ2-5, is KAGVTQTPRYLIKTRGQQVTLSCSPISGHRSVSWYQQTPGQGLQFLFEYFSETQRNKGNFPGRFSGRQFSNSRSEMNVSTLELGDSALYLCASSLYSEKETQYFGPGTRLLVL.

In nucleotides, the CDR3 is TGCGCCAGCAGCTTGGCATGGAGGGACTATGGCTACACCTTC. Translated, it gives CASSLAWRDYGYTF. The rearrangement links TRBV5-1 to TRBJ1-2; no clear D. There are 14 residues in the CDR3. Germline V gene data show CDR1 as SGHRS and CDR2 as YFSETQ. V was shortened by 0 bases and J by 3 bases, with 9 bases between the two germline ends.

V is TRBV7-2 and J is TRBJ2-6; D might be TRBD1 (5 bases). V was shortened by 5 bases and J by 3 bases, with 14 bases between the two germline ends. Germline V gene lookup returns CDR1 SGHTA and CDR2 FQGNSA. This CDR3 contains 16 residues. CDR3 in DNA: TGTGCCAGCAGCGCACCAACAGGTTTTGGGGCCAACGTCCTGACTTTC. It is translated as CASSAPTGFGANVLTF.

The rearrangement uses TRBV11-2 and TRBJ2-7; the D is unclear. The CDR3 loop spans 12 amino acids. Germline CDR1 is SGHAT and CDR2 is FQNNGV. V gave up 8 bases and J gave up 0 bases, with 8 bases separating them. The CDR3 region has the DNA TGTGCCAGCGGGTGGAGCTCCTACGAGCAGTACTTC. Amino acids: CASGWSSYEQYF.

The CDR3 here is CASSSLDRYTDTQYF. The CDR3 bases are TGTGCCAGCAGCTCACTGGACAGGTACACAGATACGCAGTATTTT. The chain employs TRBV5-6 and TRBJ2-3, with 7 bases aligning to TRBD1. This CDR3 has 15 residues. Germline V gene sequence: CDR1 SGHDT, CDR2 YYEEEE. Trimming took 3 bases from V and 2 from J; bases not matched to a gene: 6.

The chain uses TRBV11-2 and TRBJ2-3, with D possibly being TRBD2 (6 bases). Germline assignment: CDR1 SGHAT and CDR2 FQNNGV. V lost 4 bases to trimming and J lost 2 bases, with 19 bases between them. This CDR3 has 17 amino acids. The CDR3 DNA reads TGTGCCAGCAGCTCTGCCTTCCCGACTAGACTCACAGATACGCAGTATTTT. Its translation is CASSSAFPTRLTDTQYF.

The chain combines TRBV4-2 with TRBJ2-1; D is undetermined. With 1 base removed from V and 6 bases from J, the gap between germline ends came to 4 bases. From germline, CDR1 is LGHNA and CDR2 YNFKEQ. This CDR3 comprises 12 residues. The CDR3 here is CASSQGGNEQFF. CDR3 nucleotide sequence: TGTGCCAGCAGCCAAGGGGGCAATGAGCAGTTCTTC.

This chain joins TRBV6-1 and TRBJ1-1; TRBD1 might be the D (5 bases). Germline V lookup: CDR1 MNHNS, CDR2 SASEGT. V lost 7 bases and J lost 8, with 17 bases in between. CDR3 length: 13 residues. The DNA of the CDR3 is TGTGCCAGCATCCTAGGGACCCCGAAGGAAGCTTTCTTT. It codes for CASILGTPKEAFF.

This clone was seen a few times. The rearrangement links TRBV7-9 to TRBJ1-1, with D uncertain. The CDR3 has 13 residues. V gave up 6 bases and J gave up 1 base, with 9 bases separating them. CDR1 is SEHNR and CDR2 is FQNEAQ in the germline V gene (reference sequence). CDR3 amino acids: CASRGSANTEAFF. The CDR3, as DNA: TGTGCCAGCAGGGGGAGTGCGAACACTGAAGCTTTCTTT.

The sample holds one count of this clone. The genes are TRBV5-1 and TRBJ2-3; TRBD2 aligns across 7 bases. After removal of 2 bases from V and 11 bases from J, the junction contained 11 bases not matched to a gene. CDR3 length: 14 residues. Germline V gene sequence: CDR1 SGHRS, CDR2 YFSETQ. The CDR3 bases are TGCGCCAGCAGCTTTAGCGGGCCCTTATCCGGGCAGTATTTT. It encodes CASSFSGPLSGQYF.